This T cell receptor beta chain is drawn from a study of blood T cells in healthy people across ages. The sample holds a few counts of this clonotype. Its specificity is not known. V lost 3 bases, J lost 4 bases, and 12 bases lay in between. The CDR3 has 14 residues. The germline gives CDR1 SGHVS, CDR2 FQNEAQ. Together with a sample-barcoded 5' primer, a J-beta primer mix was included in a second PCR lasting roughly 6 to 12 cycles. MiXCR was run by TCRdb on the 5' RACE reads, yielding one entry per CDR3 protein. Of about 1.8 million distinct CDR3 sequences detected, 49% appear once; the ten largest clones hold around 2.1%. Study-level points and caveats: Because sorting was not performed, PBMCs prevented conclusive naive versus antigen-experienced comparison. Diversity figures derived from one million T cells were judged to underestimate the true value.

This TCR was sampled from a woman in her thirties or forties in good health. V gene TRBV7-8 combines with J gene TRBJ2-5; maybe TRBD2 (6 bases). Sequenced sample: blood. The chain's CDR3 is CASSFGRGTETQYF. CDR3 sequence (DNA): TGTGCCAGCAGCTTCGGACGGGGGACAGAGACCCAGTACTTC.